The clone carrying this T cell receptor beta chain turned up a few times. The isolated RNA, all of it, was reverse transcribed, so expressed TCRB transcripts were what got sequenced. TCRdb's copy holds only in-frame clones and misses some; the assay was immunoSEQ multiplex PCR. This sample has some 240,000 clones; 11% occur once, and the top ten carry approximately 1.5%. The data originate from a study of beta chain features in type 1 diabetes. CDR3 length: 14 residues. In germline, CDR1 is GTSNPN, CDR2 SVGIG (reference sequence). V was clipped by 3 bases and J by 1 base, with 12 bases between them. The chain links TRBV30 to TRBJ2-5; D is unclear. Sequenced material: central memory CD4+ T cells from blood. This receptor was taken from a man younger than 35 in good health. The CDR3 here is CAWSALLGQETQYF. The CDR3 coding sequence is TGTGCCTGGAGCGCCCTCCTGGGCCAAGAGACCCAGTACTTC. Together with reference TRBV30 and TRBJ2-5, the CDR3 gives the full variable domain: SQTIHQWPATLVQPVGSPLSLECTVEGTSNPNLYWYRQAAGRGLQLLFYSVGIGQISSEVPQNLSASRPQDRQFILSSKKLLLSDSGFYLCAWSALLGQETQYFGPGTRLLVL.